This is a list of T cell receptor beta chains from one sample in a study of T cell repertoires in cytomegalovirus infection. In TCRdb, the reads were re-called with MiXCR into one record per CDR3 protein. The table records roughly 920,000 distinct CDR3 sequences, 31% of them present only once. The antigens these receptors bind are not known. Sequenced here: cultured CD8+ T cells from PBMCs, sampled from culture after CMV antigen stimulation. These receptors originate from a human donor in good health (CMV status not recorded). Some clones in this sample may be carry-over from other donors' samples. The CDR3 runs from the conserved cysteine through the conserved F or W. D genes are given only for firm matches. Clone size is stated in some rows and not others, as once, few, many or a class when expanded.

CDR3 protein	CDR3 DNA	V gene	J gene	clone size	D gene
CASRVGGGRSNEQFF	TGTGCCAGCCGAGTGGGGGGGGGGCGCTCGAATGAGCAGTTCTTC	TRBV28	TRBJ2-1	many	-
CASSLIPNNEQFF	TGTGCCAGCAGCTTAATTCCCAACAATGAGCAGTTCTTC	TRBV5-4	TRBJ2-1	few	-
CASSYPGGIDEQFF	TGTGCCAGCAGTTACCCGGGGGGGATTGATGAGCAGTTCTTC	TRBV6-6	TRBJ2-1	-	TRBD2
CASSSGTASYEQYF	TGTGCCAGCAGCAGCGGGACAGCCTCCTACGAGCAGTACTTC	TRBV27	TRBJ2-7	many	-
CASSQDRGQWCNF	TGCGCCAGCAGCCAAGACAGGGGGCAGTGGTGCAACTTC	TRBV4-1	TRBJ1-2	-	TRBD1
CSVEEGGLEAFF	TGCAGCGTTGAAGAGGGGGGCCTTGAAGCTTTCTTT	TRBV29-1	TRBJ1-1	once	-
CASSPPGHSTYEQYF	TGTGCCAGCAGTCCACCGGGACACTCTACATACGAGCAGTACTTC	TRBV7-6	TRBJ2-7	-	-
CASSYPDGYYGYTF	TGTGCCAGCAGTTACCCGGACGGATACTATGGCTACACCTTC	TRBV6-5	TRBJ1-2	few	-
CASSLASGGPSTDTQYF	TGTGCCAGTAGTTTGGCTAGCGGGGGTCCTAGCACAGATACGCAGTATTTT	TRBV19	TRBJ2-3	-	TRBD2
CASSMTRDGTGELFF	TGTGCCAGTAGTATGACTCGGGACGGGACCGGGGAGCTGTTTTTT	TRBV19	TRBJ2-2	-	-
CASSLTVSRNQSQHF	TGTGCCAGCAGTTTAACGGTTAGTCGCAATCAGTCCCAGCATTTT	TRBV27	TRBJ1-5	-	-
CSARVSGGAVNYGYTF	TGCAGTGCTAGAGTTTCCGGGGGCGCGGTAAACTATGGCTACACCTTC	TRBV20-1	TRBJ1-2	-	-
CASSEGWDYSNQPQHF	TGTGCCAGCAGTGAGGGCTGGGATTATAGCAATCAGCCCCAGCATTTT	TRBV6-1	TRBJ1-5	few	-
CASSLGQGEWYGYTF	TGTGCCAGCAGCTTGGGGCAGGGAGAATGGTATGGCTACACCTTC	TRBV5-4	TRBJ1-2	-	-
CASSSSGPIKTGTEAFF	TGTGCCAGCAGTTCGTCGGGACCCATCAAAACGGGCACTGAAGCTTTCTTT	TRBV12-3/TRBV12-4	TRBJ1-1	-	-
CASSQGGRAKNIQYF	TGCGCCAGCAGCCAGGGCGGTAGAGCCAAAAACATTCAGTACTTC	TRBV4-1	TRBJ2-4	few	-
CSALRRGTENTEAFF	TGCAGTGCTCTCCGCAGGGGGACAGAGAACACTGAAGCTTTCTTT	TRBV20-1	TRBJ1-1	once	TRBD1
CASISRGTGFYNEQFF	TGTGCCAGCATCTCACGCGGGACAGGGTTTTACAATGAGCAGTTCTTC	TRBV7-9	TRBJ2-1	-	TRBD1
CASSLAPGLAGGHNTGELFF	TGCGCCAGCAGCTTGGCACCGGGACTAGCGGGGGGCCATAACACCGGGGAGCTGTTTTTT	TRBV5-1	TRBJ2-2	-	TRBD2
CASSVVGSGGTDTQYF	TGTGCCAGCAGCGTAGTTGGTAGCGGGGGCACAGATACGCAGTATTTT	TRBV9	TRBJ2-3	-	TRBD2
CASSFGGNPRQPQHF	TGTGCCAGCAGTTTCGGGGGTAATCCCCGTCAGCCCCAGCATTTT	TRBV27	TRBJ1-5	few	-
CASSQEWGPQETQYF	TGTGCCAGCAGCCAAGAATGGGGGCCCCAAGAGACCCAGTACTTC	TRBV3-1	TRBJ2-5	few	-
CASSFRGYPGLPNNEQFF	TGTGCCAGCAGTTTCCGGGGCTATCCGGGACTACCCAACAATGAGCAGTTCTTC	TRBV27	TRBJ2-1	few	TRBD2
CASSPRQGHEKLFF	TGTGCCAGCAGTCCACGACAGGGACATGAAAAACTGTTTTTT	TRBV27	TRBJ1-4	-	TRBD1
CASSLSSANTEAFF	TGTGCCAGCAGTTTATCATCGGCGAACACTGAAGCTTTCTTT	TRBV27	TRBJ1-1	-	-
CATWGGFGDTQYF	TGTGCCACCTGGGGGGGCTTCGGGGATACGCAGTATTTT	TRBV12-3/TRBV12-4	TRBJ2-3	many	-
CASSQVVTGGHTEAFF	TGCGCCAGCAGCCAAGTTGTGACAGGGGGGCACACTGAAGCTTTCTTT	TRBV4-1	TRBJ1-1	few	TRBD1
CASSLLPAGLTNEKLFF	TGTGCCAGCAGCTTACTGCCCGCAGGGTTGACTAATGAAAAACTGTTTTTT	TRBV7-6	TRBJ1-4	few	-
CASSQGAYTEAFF	TGCGCCAGCAGCCAGGGGGCATATACTGAAGCTTTCTTT	TRBV4-1	TRBJ1-1	-	-
CASSQAGIGYTF	TGCGCCAGCAGCCAAGCCGGGATTGGCTACACCTTC	TRBV4-3	TRBJ1-2	few	-
CASGYGDRNYGYTF	TGTGCTAGTGGTTACGGGGACAGGAACTATGGCTACACCTTC	TRBV12-5	TRBJ1-2	-	TRBD1
CASSQEGVSGELFF	TGCGCCAGCAGCCAAGAAGGAGTGTCCGGGGAGCTGTTTTTT	TRBV4-1	TRBJ2-2	once	-
CASSEWTAYNEQFF	TGTGCCAGCAGCGAATGGACAGCCTACAATGAGCAGTTCTTC	TRBV6-1	TRBJ2-1	many	-
CASSPIAEGFPLTSTDTQYF	TGTGCCAGCTCACCAATTGCAGAGGGGTTTCCCTTGACTAGCACAGATACGCAGTATTTT	TRBV18	TRBJ2-3	few	-
CATSRDEGAESGANVLTF	TGTGCCACCAGCAGAGACGAGGGGGCTGAATCTGGGGCCAACGTCCTGACTTTC	TRBV15	TRBJ2-6	few	TRBD1
CASSYSGLTNEKLFF	TGTGCCAGCAGTTACTCGGGGCTAACTAATGAAAAACTGTTTTTT	TRBV6-5	TRBJ1-4	-	-
CASTPTVYSNQPQHF	TGTGCCAGCACCCCGACCGTATATAGCAATCAGCCCCAGCATTTT	TRBV6-1	TRBJ1-5	many	-
CASSGPGRAKNIQYF	TGTGCCAGCAGTGGCCCAGGGAGAGCCAAAAACATTCAGTACTTC	TRBV6-6	TRBJ2-4	few	-
CASSYPSPEAFF	TGTGCCAGCAGTTACCCTTCTCCTGAAGCTTTCTTT	TRBV6-2/TRBV6-3	TRBJ1-1	few	-
CASSLANKENGYTF	TGTGCCAGCAGCTTAGCAAACAAAGAGAATGGCTACACCTTC	TRBV7-9	TRBJ1-2	-	-
CASSYAPGGYGYTF	TGTGCCAGCAGTTACGCCCCAGGGGGCTATGGCTACACCTTC	TRBV6-6	TRBJ1-2	many	TRBD1
CASSFSGQYDNEQFF	TGTGCCAGCAGCTTTTCGGGACAGTACGACAATGAGCAGTTCTTC	TRBV7-9	TRBJ2-1	-	TRBD1
CASSLLGTAPGELFF	TGTGCCAGCAGCTTATTGGGCACTGCCCCCGGGGAGCTGTTTTTT	TRBV7-3	TRBJ2-2	-	-